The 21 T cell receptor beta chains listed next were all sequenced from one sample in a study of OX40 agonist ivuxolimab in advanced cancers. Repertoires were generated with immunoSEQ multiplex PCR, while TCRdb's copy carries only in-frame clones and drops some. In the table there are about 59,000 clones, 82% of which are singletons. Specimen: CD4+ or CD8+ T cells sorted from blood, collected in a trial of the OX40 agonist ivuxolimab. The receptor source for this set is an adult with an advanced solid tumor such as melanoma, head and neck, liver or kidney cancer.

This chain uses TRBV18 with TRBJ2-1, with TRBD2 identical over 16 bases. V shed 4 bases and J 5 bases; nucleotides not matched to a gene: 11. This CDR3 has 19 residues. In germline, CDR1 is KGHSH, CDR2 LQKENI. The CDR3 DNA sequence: TGTGCCAGCTCACACGCCGGGACTAGCGGGAGGGTGAGGGACAATGAGCAGTTCTTC. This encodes CASSHAGTSGRVRDNEQFF.

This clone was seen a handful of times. CDR3 bases: TGTGCCAGCAGTGAAACCGAAGGACTAGCGGGAGACTACGAGCAGTACTTC. It translates to CASSETEGLAGDYEQYF. The rearrangement links TRBV28 to TRBJ2-7, with TRBD2 matching over 13 bases. Losses at the gene ends were 5 bases for V and 3 bases for J; bases not matched to a gene: 10. The CDR3 covers 17 residues. Germline lookup yields CDR1 MDHEN and CDR2 SYDVKM.

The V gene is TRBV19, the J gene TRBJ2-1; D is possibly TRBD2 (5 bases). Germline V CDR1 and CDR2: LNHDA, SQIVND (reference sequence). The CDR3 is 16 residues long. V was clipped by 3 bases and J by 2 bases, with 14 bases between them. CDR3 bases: TGTGCCAGTAGTATTTCCACAGCGGACCCCTACAATGAGCAGTTCTTC. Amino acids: CASSISTADPYNEQFF.

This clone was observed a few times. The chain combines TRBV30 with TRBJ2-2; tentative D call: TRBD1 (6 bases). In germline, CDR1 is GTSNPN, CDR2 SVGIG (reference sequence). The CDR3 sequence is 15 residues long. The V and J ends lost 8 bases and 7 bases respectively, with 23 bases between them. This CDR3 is CAQVGGRGGDGELFF. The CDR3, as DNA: TGTGCCCAAGTGGGCGGCAGGGGTGGTGACGGGGAGCTGTTTTTT.

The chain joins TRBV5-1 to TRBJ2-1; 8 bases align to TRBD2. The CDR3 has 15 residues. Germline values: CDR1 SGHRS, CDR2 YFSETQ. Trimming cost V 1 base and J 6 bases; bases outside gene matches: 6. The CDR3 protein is CASSLMSGGLNEQFF. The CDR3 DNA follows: TGCGCCAGCAGCTTGATGTCGGGAGGGCTCAATGAGCAGTTCTTC. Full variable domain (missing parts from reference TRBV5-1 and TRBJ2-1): KAGVTQTPRYLIKTRGQQVTLSCSPISGHRSVSWYQQTPGQGLQFLFEYFSETQRNKGNFPGRFSGRQFSNSRSEMNVSTLELGDSALYLCASSLMSGGLNEQFFGPGTRLTVL.

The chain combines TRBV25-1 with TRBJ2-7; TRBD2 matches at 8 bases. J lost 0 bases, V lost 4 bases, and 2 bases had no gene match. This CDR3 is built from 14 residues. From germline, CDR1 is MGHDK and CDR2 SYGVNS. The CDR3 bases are TGTGCCAGCAGTGCTAGCGGGTCCTCCTACGAGCAGTACTTC. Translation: CASSASGSSYEQYF.

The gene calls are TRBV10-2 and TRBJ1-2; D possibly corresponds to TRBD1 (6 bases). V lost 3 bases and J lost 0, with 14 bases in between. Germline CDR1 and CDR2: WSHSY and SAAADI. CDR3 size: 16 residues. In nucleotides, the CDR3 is TGCGCCAGCAGTGACTCAGGGGACATAGCTAACTATGGCTACACCTTC. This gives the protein CASSDSGDIANYGYTF.

CDR3: CASRLERAVQPQHF. The DNA of the CDR3 is TGTGCAAGTCGCTTAGAGAGGGCAGTCCAGCCCCAGCATTTT. V is TRBV12-2 and J is TRBJ1-5. TRBV12-2 is marked as a pseudogene. The length of the CDR3 is 14 residues.

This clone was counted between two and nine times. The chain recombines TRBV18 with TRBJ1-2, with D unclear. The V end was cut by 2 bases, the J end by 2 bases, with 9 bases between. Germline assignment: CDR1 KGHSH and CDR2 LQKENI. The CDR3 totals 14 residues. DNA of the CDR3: TGTGCCAGCTCACCAGACTCAACAAACTATGGCTACACCTTC. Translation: CASSPDSTNYGYTF.

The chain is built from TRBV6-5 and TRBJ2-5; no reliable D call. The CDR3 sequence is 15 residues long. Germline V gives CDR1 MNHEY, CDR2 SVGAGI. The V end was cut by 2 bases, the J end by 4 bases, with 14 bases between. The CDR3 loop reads CASSYGFGRPETQYF. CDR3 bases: TGTGCCAGCAGTTACGGGTTTGGAAGACCAGAGACCCAGTACTTC.

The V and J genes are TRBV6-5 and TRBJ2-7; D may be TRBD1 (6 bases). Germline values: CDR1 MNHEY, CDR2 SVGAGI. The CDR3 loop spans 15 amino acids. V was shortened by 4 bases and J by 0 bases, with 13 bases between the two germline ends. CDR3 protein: CASSSSGTSSYEQYF. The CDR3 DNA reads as TGTGCCAGCAGTTCGTCAGGGACATCCTCCTACGAGCAGTACTTC.

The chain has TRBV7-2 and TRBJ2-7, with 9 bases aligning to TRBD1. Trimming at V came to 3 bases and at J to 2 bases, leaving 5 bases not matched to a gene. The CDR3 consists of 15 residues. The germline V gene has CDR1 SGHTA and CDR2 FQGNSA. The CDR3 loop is CASSFAGQGAYEQYF. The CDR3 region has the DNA TGTGCCAGCAGCTTCGCGGGACAGGGTGCCTACGAGCAGTACTTC.

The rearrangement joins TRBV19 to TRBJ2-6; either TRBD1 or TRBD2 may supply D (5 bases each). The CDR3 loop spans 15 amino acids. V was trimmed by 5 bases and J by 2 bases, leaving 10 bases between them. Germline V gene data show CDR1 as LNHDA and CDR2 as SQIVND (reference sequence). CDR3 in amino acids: CASSLWGTGANVLTF. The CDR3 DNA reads TGTGCCAGTAGTTTGTGGGGGACTGGGGCCAACGTCCTGACTTTC.

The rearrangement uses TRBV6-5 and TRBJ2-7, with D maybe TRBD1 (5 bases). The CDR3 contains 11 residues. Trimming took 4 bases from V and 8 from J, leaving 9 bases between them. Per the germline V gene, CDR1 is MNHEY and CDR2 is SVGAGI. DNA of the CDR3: TGTGCCAGCAGTTCGACAGTAAAGCAGTACTTC. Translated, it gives CASSSTVKQYF.

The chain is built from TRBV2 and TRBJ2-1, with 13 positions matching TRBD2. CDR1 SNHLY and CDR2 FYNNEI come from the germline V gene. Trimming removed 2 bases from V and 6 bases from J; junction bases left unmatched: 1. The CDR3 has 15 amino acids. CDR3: CASSERTSGSNEQFF. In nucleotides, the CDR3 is TGTGCCAGCAGTGAAAGGACTAGCGGGAGCAATGAGCAGTTCTTC.

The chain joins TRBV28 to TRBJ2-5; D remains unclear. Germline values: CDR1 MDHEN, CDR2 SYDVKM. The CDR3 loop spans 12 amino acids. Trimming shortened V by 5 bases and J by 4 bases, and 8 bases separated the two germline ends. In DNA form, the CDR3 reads TGTGCCAGCAGTCCCCTCCGAGAGACCCAGTACTTC. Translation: CASSPLRETQYF.

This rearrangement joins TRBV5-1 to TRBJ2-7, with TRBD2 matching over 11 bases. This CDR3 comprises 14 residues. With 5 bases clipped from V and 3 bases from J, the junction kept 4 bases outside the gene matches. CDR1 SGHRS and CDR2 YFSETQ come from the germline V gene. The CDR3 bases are TGCGCCAGCAGTACGGGACTAGCGGTCTACGAGCAGTACTTC. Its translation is CASSTGLAVYEQYF.

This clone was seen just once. This CDR3 is CASSGQRSLRDVEQFF. CDR3 sequence (DNA): TGTGCCAGTAGTGGACAGCGGAGTCTGCGGGACGTTGAGCAGTTCTTC. The chain joins TRBV19 to TRBJ2-1, with D possibly called TRBD1 or TRBD2 (6 bases each). CDR1 is LNHDA and CDR2 is SQIVND in the germline V gene (reference sequence). The V end was cut by 5 bases, the J end by 9 bases, with 23 bases between. CDR3 length: 16 amino acids.

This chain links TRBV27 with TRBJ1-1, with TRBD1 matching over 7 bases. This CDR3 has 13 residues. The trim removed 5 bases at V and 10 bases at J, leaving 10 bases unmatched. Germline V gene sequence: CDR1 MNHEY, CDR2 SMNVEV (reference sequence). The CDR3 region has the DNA TGTGCCAGCAGTATCAACAGGGGAGACGTAGCTTTCTTT. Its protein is CASSINRGDVAFF.

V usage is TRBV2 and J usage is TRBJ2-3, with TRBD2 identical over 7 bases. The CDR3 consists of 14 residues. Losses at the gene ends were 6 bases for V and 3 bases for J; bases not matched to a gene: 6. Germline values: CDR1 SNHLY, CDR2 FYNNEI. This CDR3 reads CASRGLDGTDTQYF. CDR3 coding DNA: TGTGCCAGCAGAGGACTAGATGGGACAGATACGCAGTATTTT.

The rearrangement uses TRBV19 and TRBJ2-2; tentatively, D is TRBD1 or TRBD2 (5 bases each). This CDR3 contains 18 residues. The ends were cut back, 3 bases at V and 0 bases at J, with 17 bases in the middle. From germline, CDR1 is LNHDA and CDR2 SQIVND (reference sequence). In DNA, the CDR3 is TGTGCCAGTAGTATCGATTCCGGGGCCGGAGCGAACACCGGGGAGCTGTTTTTT. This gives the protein CASSIDSGAGANTGELFF.